This T cell receptor beta chain was sequenced during a study of OX40 agonist ivuxolimab in advanced cancers. The wider study: Six ivuxolimab dose levels, 0.01 to 10 mg/kg, were given intravenously every 2 weeks. A partial response was reached by three patients: one with hepatocellular carcinoma and two with cutaneous melanoma. General study results and limits: Some nonresponders additionally presented with little normalized T-cell clonal expansion.

With regard to this clone: Its antigen is undetermined.

Assay used: immunoSEQ multiplex PCR; TCRdb lists only in-frame clones, some missing. The sample comprises tens of thousands of clones, around nine tenths of which are singletons, and 2.5% to 3% rests with the top ten. Trimming removed 11 bases from V and 2 bases from J; junction bases left unmatched: 2. This CDR3 contains 12 residues. The germline V gene has CDR1 WSHSY and CDR2 SAAADI. This chain connects TRBV10-2 to TRBJ2-2; TRBD2 matches 7 bases. Sequencing was performed on CD4+ or CD8+ T cells sorted from blood, taken in a trial of the OX40 agonist ivuxolimab. The clonotype was recovered from an adult with an advanced solid tumor such as melanoma, head and neck, liver or kidney cancer. The CDR3, as DNA: TGCGCCGGGGGGGGAAACACCGGGGAGCTGTTTTTT. This codes for CAGGGNTGELFF.